This T cell receptor (beta chain) came from a study of blood T cell repertoires in COVID-19. About the study: Samples representing acute and convalescent COVID-19 were sourced from the United States, Italy and Spain. The analysed material was cDNA or gDNA that came from T cells, B-cell-depleted T cells, or PBMCs.

In the original processing: How many nucleated cells were present was estimated from reference gene primer amplification. Sequencing was performed with immunoSEQ multiplex PCR; in TCRdb, only in-frame clones are kept and a portion is missing. The V and J calls and clone size were taken over from that table, and D and trimming were inferred from the DNA. The sample holds fewer than 250,000 clones, roughly 84% seen once. Germline V gene sequence: CDR1 KGHSH, CDR2 LQKENI. The CDR3 loop spans 12 amino acids. After removal of 8 bases from V and 0 bases from J, the junction contained 0 bases not matched to a gene.

This TCR was recovered from a man aged 35 to 55 with acute or convalescent COVID-19. This chain joins TRBV18 and TRBJ2-7; 8 bases fit TRBD1. The specimen sequenced was peripheral blood. The CDR3 bases are TGTGCCAGCGGACAGGGCTCCTACGAGCAGTACTTC. Encoded protein: CASGQGSYEQYF.